Each of the 29 T cell receptor beta chains below was sequenced from the same sample in a study of spatial heterogeneity in lung cancer. MiXCR was run by TCRdb on the 5' RACE reads, yielding one entry per CDR3 protein. The repertoire has approximately 40,000 distinct CDR3 sequences, around 5.2% of them found once; the top ten carry around 26%. The time point was: sample taken at primary tumor resection. No cells were sorted before sequencing. The whole RNA sequenced was extracted from tumor, nontumor lung or frozen PBMC. The specimen was PBMCs, collected at surgery. These receptors were taken from a female donor with early-stage non-small cell lung cancer.

This clonotype was recorded at least ten times. The rearrangement joins TRBV7-3 to TRBJ2-5; TRBD1 is a possible D gene (6 bases). Germline lookup yields CDR1 SGHTA and CDR2 FQGTGA. The V end lost 0 bases, the J end lost 5 bases, and 10 bases lay between the germline ends. The CDR3 is 14 residues long. The CDR3 DNA follows: TGTGCCAGCAGCTTAACCGGGCAGGGGGAGACCCAGTACTTC. It translates to CASSLTGQGETQYF.

This clonotype was picked up many times. The V call is TRBV5-8, the J call TRBJ2-6, with D hard to call. The CDR3 sequence is 15 residues long. Germline loops: CDR1 SGHTS, CDR2 YDEGEE. V shed 0 bases and J shed 3 bases, with 7 bases lying between them. The CDR3 loop is CASSLDLGGANVLTF. The CDR3 coding sequence is TGTGCCAGCAGCTTGGATCTAGGTGGGGCCAACGTCCTGACTTTC.

The J gene is TRBJ1-5, the V gene TRBV5-1, with 7 bases fitting TRBD1. The germline V gene has CDR1 SGHRS and CDR2 YFSETQ. The V gene end was trimmed by 4 bases and the J gene end by 3 bases; junction bases not matched to a gene: 4. The CDR3 has 14 residues. The CDR3 loop is CASSGGQNNQPQHF. For the CDR3, the DNA is TGCGCCAGCAGCGGGGGACAGAACAATCAGCCCCAGCATTTT.

Turning to this clonotype: A much larger clonotype is one base distant, so this may be a read error. The V call is TRBV6-1, the J call TRBJ2-1; D is unresolved. The germline V gene has CDR1 MNHNS and CDR2 SASEGT. This CDR3 contains 14 residues. The CDR3 is CASSEGPAQYALVF. Written as DNA, the CDR3 is TGTGCCAGCAGTGAAGGTCCGGCACAGTATGCTTTGGTCTTC.

This clonotype was seen ten or more times. CDR3 nucleotide sequence: TGCGCCAGCAGCTTGGAGGCGCGGAATACGCAGTATTTT. This translates into CASSLEARNTQYF. The chain links TRBV5-1 to TRBJ2-3; D call uncertain. The V and J ends lost 0 bases and 7 bases respectively, with 9 bases between them. Germline assignment: CDR1 SGHRS and CDR2 YFSETQ. The CDR3 contains 13 residues. Together with reference TRBV5-1 and TRBJ2-3, the CDR3 gives the full variable domain: KAGVTQTPRYLIKTRGQQVTLSCSPISGHRSVSWYQQTPGQGLQFLFEYFSETQRNKGNFPGRFSGRQFSNSRSEMNVSTLELGDSALYLCASSLEARNTQYFGPGTRLTVL.

A single count supports this clonotype. A read error is possible here, since a much larger clone lies one base away. The chain couples TRBV10-3 to TRBJ2-5, with D perhaps TRBD1 or TRBD2 (6 bases each). The CDR3 length is 13 residues. Per germline, CDR1 ENHRY and CDR2 SYGVKD. The CDR3 DNA is TGTGCCACCGTGCGAGGGGGAGGAGAGACCCTGTACTTC. It yields the protein CATVRGGGETLYF.

This clonotype was detected many times. A read error may produce the germline difference seen at one junction end. The chain carries TRBV7-7 and TRBJ2-3; D is possibly TRBD1 (6 bases). This CDR3 contains 13 residues. Germline loops: CDR1 SSHAT, CDR2 FNYEAQ (reference sequence). In nucleotides, the CDR3 is TGTGCTAGCAGCAGGGACATACCGGATACGCAGTATTTT. Encoded protein: CASSRDIPDTQYF. The whole variable domain, remainder taken from reference TRBV7-7 and TRBJ2-3, is GAGVSQSPRYKVTKRGQDVTLRCDPISSHATLYWYQQALGQGPEFLTYFNYEAQPDKSGLPSDRFSAERPEGSISTLTIQRTEQRDSAMYRCASSRDIPDTQYFGPGTRLTVL.

This clonotype was observed at least ten times. The J gene is TRBJ2-3, the V gene TRBV6-5, with a tentative D call TRBD2 (5 bases). V shed 6 bases and J shed 7 bases, with 26 bases lying between them. The CDR3 length is 17 residues. Germline CDR1 and CDR2: MNHEY and SVGAGI. CDR3 sequence (DNA): TGTGCCAGCAGCCCCCCCTCGGCCCCGGAGGCCGGGTATACGCAGTATTTT. Its translation: CASSPPSAPEAGYTQYF.

The sample holds many counts of this clonotype. The chain is built from TRBV3-1 and TRBJ2-5; maybe TRBD1 (6 bases). V lost 6 bases, J lost 4 bases, and 9 bases lay in between. Per the germline V gene, CDR1 is LGHDT and CDR2 is YNNKEL (reference sequence). This CDR3 contains 12 residues. The CDR3 reads CASRQQGETQYF. In nucleotides, the CDR3 is TGTGCCAGCAGACAACAGGGAGAGACCCAGTACTTC.

The rearrangement uses TRBV12-3 or TRBV12-4 and TRBJ2-1; D perhaps matches TRBD2 (6 bases). V lost 5 bases, J lost 4 bases, and 9 bases lay in between. CDR3 length: 13 amino acids. CDR3 loop: CASSGGFYNEQFF. CDR3 nucleotide sequence: TGTGCCAGCAGTGGGGGGTTTTACAATGAGCAGTTCTTC.

This clonotype showed up just a few times. The chain combines TRBV3-1 with TRBJ2-3, with 10 bases lining up with TRBD2. Trimming at V came to 2 bases and at J to 1 base, leaving 3 bases not matched to a gene. The CDR3 runs to 16 residues. Germline V gene sequence: CDR1 LGHDT, CDR2 YNNKEL (reference sequence). CDR3 nucleotide sequence: TGTGCCAGCAGCCAATGGCTAGCGGGAGGCACAGATACGCAGTATTTT. Translated: CASSQWLAGGTDTQYF.

The genes are TRBV28 and TRBJ2-7; a weak D match, TRBD2 (5 bases). CDR1 MDHEN and CDR2 SYDVKM come from the germline V gene. V was trimmed by 7 bases and J by 0 bases, leaving 13 bases between them. The CDR3 extends over 14 amino acids. CDR3 DNA sequence: TGTGCCAGCATGCCCGGAGCGGTCTCCTACGAGCAGTACTTC. This sequence encodes CASMPGAVSYEQYF.

This clonotype has only a few counts. The genes are TRBV5-1 and TRBJ2-1; D is undetermined. CDR3 length equals 14 residues. The germline V and J ends were trimmed by 0 bases and 1 base, with 5 bases remaining between them. Germline V CDR1 and CDR2: SGHRS, YFSETQ. The CDR3 loop is CASSLGASYNEQFF. The CDR3 region has the DNA TGCGCCAGCAGCTTGGGGGCATCCTACAATGAGCAGTTCTTC. Supplemented by reference TRBV5-1 and TRBJ2-1, the full variable domain reads KAGVTQTPRYLIKTRGQQVTLSCSPISGHRSVSWYQQTPGQGLQFLFEYFSETQRNKGNFPGRFSGRQFSNSRSEMNVSTLELGDSALYLCASSLGASYNEQFFGPGTRLTVL.

The table lists this clonotype with a few counts. The chain employs TRBV6-1 and TRBJ1-6; D unclear. The CDR3 totals 15 residues. Per the germline V gene, CDR1 is MNHNS and CDR2 is SASEGT. The V gene lost 1 base and the J gene lost 0 bases, with 4 bases spanning the gap. The CDR3, as DNA: TGTGCCAGCAGTGAAGGGAGCTCCTATAATTCACCCCTCCACTTT. It yields the protein CASSEGSSYNSPLHF.

This clonotype has a count of ten or more. The chain carries TRBV5-4 and TRBJ2-7; D possibly uses TRBD1 or TRBD2 (5 bases each). The CDR3 is 14 residues long. Germline V CDR1 and CDR2: SGHNT, YYREEE (reference sequence). Between the trimmed V and J ends, which lost 2 bases and 5 bases, there was a span of 14 bases. CDR3 sequence (DNA): TGTGCCAGCAGCTTTCAGGGTGGGGAGCACGAGCAGTACTTC. It yields the protein CASSFQGGEHEQYF. The full variable domain, completed using reference TRBV5-4 and TRBJ2-7, is ETGVTQSPTHLIKTRGQQVTLRCSSQSGHNTVSWYQQALGQGPQFIFQYYREEENGRGNFPPRFSGLQFPNYSSELNVNALELDDSALYLCASSFQGGEHEQYFGPGTRLTVT.

The chain carries TRBV24-1 and TRBJ2-3; 10 nucleotides match TRBD2. V was pared by 7 bases and J by 5 bases, with 8 bases of the junction left unmatched. Germline CDR1 is KGHDR and CDR2 is SFDVKD. The CDR3 is 15 residues long. The CDR3 loop reads CATSGSSGSGDTQYF. DNA for the CDR3: TGTGCCACCAGCGGCTCTAGCGGGAGCGGAGATACGCAGTATTTT.

This clonotype was seen ten or more times. The rearrangement joins TRBV20-1 to TRBJ2-3, with D perhaps TRBD1 (5 bases). Germline lookup yields CDR1 DFQATT and CDR2 SNEGSKA (reference sequence). Trimming took 6 bases from V and 0 from J, leaving 13 bases between them. The CDR3 length is 14 residues. The CDR3 DNA is TGCAGTGCCAGAAGGGGAACTAGCACAGATACGCAGTATTTT. Translating it yields CSARRGTSTDTQYF.

There are many counts of this clonotype. The chain uses TRBV27 and TRBJ2-1; 9 nucleotides agree with TRBD2. The CDR3 is 16 amino acids. Germline V gene sequence: CDR1 MNHEY, CDR2 SMNVEV (reference sequence). J was trimmed by 9 bases and V by 4 bases; bases with no gene match: 13. CDR3 in DNA: TGTGCCAGCAGTTCAATAGCGGGAGCCCGACGTCGTGAGCAGTTCTTC. Translating gives CASSSIAGARRREQFF.

In its sample, this clonotype was seen many times. CDR3 residues: CASSLVPGELFF. DNA of the CDR3: TGTGCCAGCAGCTTAGTACCCGGGGAGCTGTTTTTT. J is TRBJ2-2 and V is TRBV7-9, with unresolved D. The CDR3 consists of 12 residues. Germline CDR1 reads SEHNR; CDR2 reads FQNEAQ (reference sequence). The V and J ends lost 1 base and 6 bases respectively, with 3 bases between them.

This clonotype was found many times. The chain uses TRBV7-9 and TRBJ2-5; D may be TRBD2 (6 bases). Germline assignment: CDR1 SEHNR and CDR2 FQNEAQ (reference sequence). Trimming left V 3 bases short and J 4 bases short, with 12 bases between. The CDR3 loop spans 14 amino acids. In DNA, the CDR3 is TGTGCCAGCAGCTTCTCTTGGAGGGGAGAGACCCAGTACTTC. This encodes CASSFSWRGETQYF.

At least ten counts were recorded for this clonotype. The gene calls are TRBV5-6 and TRBJ1-1, with 8 nucleotides matching TRBD1. This CDR3 is built from 16 residues. Per the germline V gene, CDR1 is SGHDT and CDR2 is YYEEEE. Trimming at V came to 2 bases and at J to 4 bases, leaving 10 bases not matched to a gene. Here the CDR3 reads CASSFRTGSEGTEAFF. CDR3 DNA sequence: TGTGCCAGCAGCTTCCGGACAGGGAGTGAGGGCACTGAAGCTTTCTTT.

The chain recombines TRBV27 with TRBJ2-7, with D unresolved. This CDR3 contains 13 residues. The V end was cut by 5 bases, the J end by 3 bases, with 11 bases between. The germline V gene encodes CDR1 MNHEY and CDR2 SMNVEV (reference sequence). The chain's CDR3 is CASSLRVHYEQYF. In DNA, the CDR3 is TGTGCCAGCAGTCTTCGGGTGCACTACGAGCAGTACTTC.

This clonotype appeared many times. The chain has TRBV10-3 and TRBJ1-5; D may be TRBD1 (5 bases). V dropped 10 bases and J dropped 0 bases, with 16 bases sitting between them. Germline V gene sequence: CDR1 ENHRY, CDR2 SYGVKD. The CDR3 has 15 amino acids. The chain's CDR3 is CATRDSPYSNQPQHF. In DNA, the CDR3 is TGTGCCACTAGAGACAGCCCCTATAGCAATCAGCCCCAGCATTTT.

There are many counts of this clonotype. This chain joins TRBV13 and TRBJ2-7; D tentatively fits TRBD1 or TRBD2 (5 bases each). The CDR3 consists of 13 residues. V was cut by 10 bases and J by 3 bases, with 16 bases left in between. Germline CDR1 and CDR2: PRHDT and FYEKMQ (reference sequence). The CDR3 bases are TGTGCCACTCGACTGGCTGGGGGCTACGAGCAGTACTTC. This gives the protein CATRLAGGYEQYF.

This clonotype was found many times. This sequence joins TRBV4-3 and TRBJ2-3, with 8 bases fitting TRBD1. Looked up from germline, CDR1 is LGHNA and CDR2 is YSLEER. This CDR3 is built from 17 residues. The trim removed 3 bases at V and 2 bases at J, leaving 10 bases unmatched. The CDR3 DNA reads as TGCGCCAGCAGCCATTTGCAGGGGGCGCGGAACACAGATACGCAGTATTTT. This sequence encodes CASSHLQGARNTDTQYF.

This clonotype has a count of ten or more. The V gene is TRBV16, the J gene TRBJ1-2; 9 nucleotides agree with TRBD1. Germline CDR1 is KGHSY and CDR2 is FQNENV. The CDR3 loop spans 13 amino acids. V gave up 4 bases and J gave up 4 bases; unmatched junction bases: 1. The CDR3 reads CASSPDRGYGYTF. CDR3 DNA: TGTGCCAGCAGCCCGGACAGGGGCTATGGCTACACCTTC.

This clonotype has a count of ten or more. The chain combines TRBV7-2 with TRBJ1-1, with no clear D. This CDR3 spans 14 amino acids. Germline CDR1 SGHTA, CDR2 FQGNSA. Trimming cost V 5 bases and J 2 bases, with 12 bases left between them. CDR3 nucleotides: TGTGCCAGCAGCGGGAGACGGACCAACACTGAAGCTTTCTTT. The encoded protein is CASSGRRTNTEAFF.

This rearrangement joins TRBV27 to TRBJ1-2, with a tentative D call TRBD1 (5 bases). V was clipped by 2 bases and J by 8 bases, with 9 bases between them. Per germline, CDR1 MNHEY and CDR2 SMNVEV (reference sequence). This CDR3 spans 12 amino acids. CDR3 sequence (DNA): TGTGCCAGCAGTTTAGAGGGGACCGGCTACACCTTC. Translating it yields CASSLEGTGYTF.

At least ten counts were recorded for this clonotype. The J gene is TRBJ1-1, the V gene TRBV12-3 or TRBV12-4; TRBD1 aligns across 9 bases. The V and J ends lost 5 bases and 3 bases, in that order; junction bases with no gene match: 10. The CDR3 consists of 16 residues. In DNA, the CDR3 is TGTGCCAGCAGTCCTTTACCCCGACAGGGGGACACTGAAGCTTTCTTT. Amino acid sequence: CASSPLPRQGDTEAFF.